This T cell receptor (beta chain) was captured in a study of shared clonotypes between healthy human individuals. With respect to this clone: At the DNA level, this CDR3 is encoded by other sequences in the same sample as well.

Data came from immunoSEQ multiplex PCR; TCRdb stores just in-frame clones and leaves some out. The repertoire holds more than 2 million clones, with roughly 95% as singletons. The clonotype was recovered from a man younger than 35 in good health. Sequenced: naive CD4+ T cells sorted from blood. Subset here: CD45RA+ positively selected.

The CDR3 loop is CAIMGQGVYEQYF. The DNA for the CDR3 is TGTGCCATCATGGGACAGGGCGTCTACGAGCAGTACTTC. V usage is TRBV10-3 and J usage is TRBJ2-7, with TRBD1 identical over 9 bases. Germline trimming cut 7 bases from V and 3 bases from J; bases unmatched to any gene: 4. The CDR3 covers 13 residues. Germline V CDR1 and CDR2: ENHRY, SYGVKD.